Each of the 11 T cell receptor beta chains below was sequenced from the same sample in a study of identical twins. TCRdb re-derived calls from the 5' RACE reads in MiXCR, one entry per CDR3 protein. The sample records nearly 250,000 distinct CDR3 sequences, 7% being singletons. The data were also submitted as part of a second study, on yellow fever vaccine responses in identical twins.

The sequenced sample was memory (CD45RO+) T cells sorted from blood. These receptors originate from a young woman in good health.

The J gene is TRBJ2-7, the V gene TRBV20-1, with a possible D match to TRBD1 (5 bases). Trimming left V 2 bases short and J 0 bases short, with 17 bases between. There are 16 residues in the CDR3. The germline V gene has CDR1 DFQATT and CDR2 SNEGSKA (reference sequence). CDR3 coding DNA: TGCAGTGCTAGACGCTCTTACAGGTCCCCCTCCTACGAGCAGTACTTC. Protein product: CSARRSYRSPSYEQYF.

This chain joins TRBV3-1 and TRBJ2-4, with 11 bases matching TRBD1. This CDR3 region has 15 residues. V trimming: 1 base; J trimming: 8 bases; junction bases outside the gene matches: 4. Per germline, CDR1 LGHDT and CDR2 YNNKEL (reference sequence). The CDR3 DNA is TGTGCCAGCAGCCAAGGTGGGACAGGGGGAGACATTCAGTACTTC. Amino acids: CASSQGGTGGDIQYF. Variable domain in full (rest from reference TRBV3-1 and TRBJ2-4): DTAVSQTPKYLVTQMGNDKSIKCEQNLGHDTMYWYKQDSKKFLKIMFSYNNKELIINETVPNRFSPKSPDKAHLNLHINSLELGDSAVYFCASSQGGTGGDIQYFGAGTRLSVL.

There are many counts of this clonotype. The chain's CDR3 is CASSSLTSGSQETQYF. The CDR3 DNA reads TGTGCCAGCAGTTCCTTGACTAGCGGGTCCCAAGAGACCCAGTACTTC. The rearrangement uses TRBV6-5 and TRBJ2-5; 10 nucleotides match TRBD2. Germline V CDR1 and CDR2: MNHEY, SVGAGI. This CDR3 spans 16 amino acids. V lost 4 bases and J lost 1; bases outside the gene matches: 6.

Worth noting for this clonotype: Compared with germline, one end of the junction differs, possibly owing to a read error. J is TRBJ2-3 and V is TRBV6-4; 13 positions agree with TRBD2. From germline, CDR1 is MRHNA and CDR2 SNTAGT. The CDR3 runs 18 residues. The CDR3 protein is CTSSLTSGGLSSTDTQYF. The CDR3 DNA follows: TGTACCAGCAGTCTGACTAGCGGGGGGCTATCTAGCACAGATACGCAGTATTTT.

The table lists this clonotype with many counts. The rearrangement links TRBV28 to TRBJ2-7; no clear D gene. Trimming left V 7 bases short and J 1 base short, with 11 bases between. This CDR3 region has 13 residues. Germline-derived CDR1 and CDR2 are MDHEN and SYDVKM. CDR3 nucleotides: TGTGCCAGCACCCCCGGGTCGTCCTACGAGCAGTACGTC. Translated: CASTPGSSYEQYV.

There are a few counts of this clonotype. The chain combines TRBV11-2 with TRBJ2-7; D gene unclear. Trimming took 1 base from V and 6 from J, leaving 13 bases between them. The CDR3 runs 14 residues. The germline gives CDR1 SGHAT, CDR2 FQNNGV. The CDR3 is CASSLAQSLSEQYF. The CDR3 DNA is TGTGCCAGCAGCTTAGCTCAAAGTCTCTCCGAGCAGTACTTC. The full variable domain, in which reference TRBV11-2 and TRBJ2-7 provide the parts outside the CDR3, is EAGVAQSPRYKIIEKRQSVAFWCNPISGHATLYWYQQILGQGPKLLIQFQNNGVVDDSQLPKDRFSAERLKGVDSTLKIQPAKLEDSAVYLCASSLAQSLSEQYFGPGTRLTVT.

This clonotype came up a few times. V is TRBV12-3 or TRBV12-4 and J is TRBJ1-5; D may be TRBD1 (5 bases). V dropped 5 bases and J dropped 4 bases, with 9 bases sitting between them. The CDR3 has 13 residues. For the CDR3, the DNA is TGTGCCAGCAGTCCGACAGCTAATCAGCCCCAGCATTTT. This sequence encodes CASSPTANQPQHF.

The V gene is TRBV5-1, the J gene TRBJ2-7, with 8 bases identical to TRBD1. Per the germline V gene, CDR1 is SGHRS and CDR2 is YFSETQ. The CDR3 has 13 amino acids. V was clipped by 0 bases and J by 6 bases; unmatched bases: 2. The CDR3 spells CASSLGDRTEQYF. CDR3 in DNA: TGCGCCAGCAGCTTGGGGGACAGGACCGAGCAGTACTTC.

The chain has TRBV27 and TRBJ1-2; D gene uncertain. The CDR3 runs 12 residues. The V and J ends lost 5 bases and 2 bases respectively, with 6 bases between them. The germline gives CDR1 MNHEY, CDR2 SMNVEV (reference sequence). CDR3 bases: TGTGCCAGCAGTGCGGGAAACTATGGCTACACCTTC. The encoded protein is CASSAGNYGYTF.

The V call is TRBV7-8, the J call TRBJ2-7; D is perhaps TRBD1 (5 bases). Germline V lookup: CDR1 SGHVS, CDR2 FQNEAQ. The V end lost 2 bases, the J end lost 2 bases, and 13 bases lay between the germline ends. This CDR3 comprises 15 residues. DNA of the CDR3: TGTGCCAGCAGCTTACTAATAGGCAGGGCCTACGAGCAGTACGTC. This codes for CASSLLIGRAYEQYV.

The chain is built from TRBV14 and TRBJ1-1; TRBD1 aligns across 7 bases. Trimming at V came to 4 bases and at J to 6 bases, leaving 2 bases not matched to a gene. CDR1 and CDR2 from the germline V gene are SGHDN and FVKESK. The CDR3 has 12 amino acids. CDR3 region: CASSRDRAEAFF. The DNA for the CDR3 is TGTGCCAGCAGCCGCGACAGGGCTGAAGCTTTCTTT.